This T cell receptor beta chain was sequenced for a study of CD8 T cells in ankylosing spondylitis. Study findings and constraints: Disease-linked clones were CD8+ and relatively rare in peripheral blood.

TCRdb processed the 5' RACE reads anew with MiXCR; each CDR3 protein has one entry. The sample contains under 200,000 distinct CDR3 sequences, approximately 10% of which appear only once. On this clonotype: Its matching antigen is unknown.

CDR3 length equals 15 residues. V shed 3 bases and J 3 bases; nucleotides not matched to a gene: 6. Sequencing used blood, either unsorted or a sorted T cell fraction (not recorded which). The clonotype comes from a male donor with ankylosing spondylitis or in good health (not recorded which). The chain recombines TRBV12-3 or TRBV12-4 with TRBJ2-7, with 9 bases matching TRBD2. The CDR3 coding sequence is TGTGCCAGCAGTTTGGTGGAGCGGGAGGTCTACGAGCAGTACTTC. Translated, it gives CASSLVEREVYEQYF.